One sample yielded the 7 T cell receptor beta chains listed below, sequenced in a study of PD-L1 blockade in urothelial cancer. The data were produced by immunoSEQ multiplex PCR, yet TCRdb's version contains in-frame clones alone and is incomplete. The repertoire holds under 85,000 clones, with 91% as singletons. Time point meaning: peripheral blood 6 weeks after treatment start. Specimen: PBMCs, collected around atezolizumab (anti-PD-L1) treatment. Receptor source: a woman aged 80 or older with urothelial cancer.

The chain carries TRBV9 and TRBJ1-2; 9 nucleotides align to TRBD1. The CDR3 spans 16 residues. After removal of 4 bases from V and 0 bases from J, the junction contained 7 bases not matched to a gene. Per the germline V gene, CDR1 is SGDLS and CDR2 is YYNGEE. For the CDR3, the DNA is TGTGCCAGCAGCCCCGGGACAGGGACTCCTAACTATGGCTACACCTTC. This codes for CASSPGTGTPNYGYTF.

The chain joins TRBV10-3 to TRBJ2-3; TRBD2 matches 7 bases. Looked up from germline, CDR1 is ENHRY and CDR2 is SYGVKD. V lost 4 bases, J lost 4 bases, and 5 bases stayed unmatched. The CDR3 runs to 14 residues. The CDR3 spells CAISARERADTQYF. For the CDR3, the DNA is TGTGCCATCAGTGCGCGGGAGAGGGCAGATACGCAGTATTTT.

The rearrangement uses TRBV7-3 and TRBJ2-2; 14 positions agree with TRBD2. The CDR3 loop spans 15 amino acids. Per the germline V gene, CDR1 is SGHTA and CDR2 is FQGTGA. Losses at the gene ends were 4 bases for V and 7 bases for J; bases not matched to a gene: 2. The CDR3 DNA is TGTGCCAGCAGCTCGGGACTAGCGGGAGACGGGGAGCTGTTTTTT. Its protein is CASSSGLAGDGELFF.

This chain connects TRBV28 to TRBJ1-2; 10 bases are a match to TRBD1. The CDR3 has 14 amino acids. Germline assignment: CDR1 MDHEN and CDR2 SYDVKM. Unmatched junction bases numbered 4, after V lost 5 bases and J lost 4 bases. CDR3 nucleotide sequence: TGTGCCAGCAGTATAGGACAGGGGGTCTATGGCTACACCTTC. It yields the protein CASSIGQGVYGYTF.

CDR3 sequence: CASSFTGGGETQYF. As DNA, the CDR3 is TGTGCCAGCAGCTTTACAGGGGGGGGAGAGACCCAGTACTTC. This sequence joins TRBV7-2 and TRBJ2-5, with D tentatively TRBD1 (8 bases). The CDR3 covers 14 residues. Deletions cut 3 bases from V and 4 bases from J, with 12 bases between. CDR1 is SGHTA and CDR2 is FQGNSA in the germline V gene.

This rearrangement joins TRBV2 to TRBJ2-4; D is unresolved. There are 13 residues in the CDR3. Germline V gene data show CDR1 as SNHLY and CDR2 as FYNNEI. The V and J ends lost 1 base and 7 bases respectively, with 8 bases between them. This chain's CDR3 is CASSEGSSNIQYF. The CDR3 coding sequence is TGTGCCAGCAGTGAAGGTTCCTCGAACATTCAGTACTTC.

This clone appeared a few times. The rearrangement links TRBV2 to TRBJ2-7, with D maybe TRBD1 (6 bases). The length of the CDR3 is 14 residues. V was shortened by 6 bases and J by 1 base, with 13 bases between the two germline ends. Germline assignment: CDR1 SNHLY and CDR2 FYNNEI. The CDR3 DNA follows: TGTGCCAGCAGAGAATCCGGACAGTCCTACGAGCAGTACTTC. It specifies CASRESGQSYEQYF.